Below, one T cell receptor beta chain is given with its context. Assay used: immunoSEQ multiplex PCR; TCRdb lists only in-frame clones, some missing. The repertoire holds about 80,000 clones, roughly 80% seen once, with approximately 0.47% in the top ten. This record belongs to a study of T cell clones after liver transplantation. This CDR3 is 17 amino acids long. V lost 4 bases and J 1 base, leaving 18 bases between the germline ends. In germline, CDR1 is KGHSH, CDR2 LQKENI. Specimen: CD4+ T cells from blood, collected approximately 3.5 years after liver transplant. The J gene is TRBJ2-3, the V gene TRBV18; no clear D. The clonotype was recovered from a human patient who received a liver transplant. Some T cells may be provided by the graft donor. The CDR3 region has the DNA TGTGCCAGCTCACTCAATACGCCGGTCTCTCGCACAGATACGCAGTATTTT. Translated, it gives CASSLNTPVSRTDTQYF.